A selection of T cell receptor beta chains follows, all from one sample in a study of blood T cells in healthy people across ages. TCRdb recomputed calls from the 5' RACE reads with MiXCR, one row per CDR3 protein. The sample carries more than 550,000 distinct CDR3 sequences, 20% to 25% recorded once. The sequencing input was blood. The source is a man between 65 and 85 years old in good health. Each CDR3 is given with its conserved first and last residue. D genes are given only for firm matches. Rows give clone size only sometimes, using once, few, many, or a class for an expanded clone.

J gene,V gene,D gene,clone size,CDR3 DNA,CDR3 protein
TRBJ2-5,TRBV29-1,NA,NA,TGCAGCGCTACCCGGGGCTCAACTGGGGAGACCCAGTACTTC,CSATRGSTGETQYF
TRBJ2-3,TRBV7-2,NA,few,TGTGCCAGCAGTTCCCGAGGGTCCTCTAGCACAGATACGCAGTATTTT,CASSSRGSSSTDTQYF
TRBJ2-5,TRBV19,NA,few,TGTGCCAGTAGTATTGATAGCGGTGTCCAAGAGACCCAGTACTTC,CASSIDSGVQETQYF
TRBJ2-1,TRBV3-1,TRBD2,few,TGTGCCAGCAGCCAACTAGCGGGAGTGGGGGAGCAGTTCTTC,CASSQLAGVGEQFF
TRBJ2-5,TRBV7-6,TRBD1,few,TGTGCCAGCAGCCCTCTGACAGGGGGCATGGAGACCCAGTACTTC,CASSPLTGGMETQYF
TRBJ2-1,TRBV12-5,NA,many,TGTGCTAGTGGTTTGAGTGATGAGCAGTTCTTC,CASGLSDEQFF
TRBJ1-5,TRBV16,NA,NA,TGTGCCAGCAGCCAAGATCAGGGGCCCCAGCATTTT,CASSQDQGPQHF
TRBJ2-5,TRBV2,TRBD2,many,TGTGCCAGCAGTATAGGACTAGCGGGAACCCAGTACTTC,CASSIGLAGTQYF
TRBJ2-6,TRBV7-2,NA,NA,TGTGCCAGCAGCTTAGCGGGGGAAACGAGGGCCAACGTCCTGACTTTC,CASSLAGETRANVLTF
TRBJ2-7,TRBV3-1,NA,NA,TGTGCCAGCAGCCACGGGTTCCCCTCCTACGAGCAGTACTTC,CASSHGFPSYEQYF
TRBJ2-3,TRBV7-9,NA,few,TGTGCCAGCAGCGAGACAGGCCGCACAGATACGCAGTATTTT,CASSETGRTDTQYF
TRBJ1-4,TRBV12-3/TRBV12-4,NA,few,TGTGCCAGCACCGAACAGGGTTATAATGAAAAACTGTTTTTT,CASTEQGYNEKLFF
TRBJ2-1,TRBV7-2,NA,NA,TGTGCCAGCAGCACGCACTCCTACAATGAGCAGTTCTTC,CASSTHSYNEQFF
TRBJ2-3,TRBV20-1,TRBD2,NA,TGCAGTGCTAGAGTAGCGGGGGCTAGCACAGATACGCAGTATTTT,CSARVAGASTDTQYF
TRBJ1-2,TRBV7-9,NA,NA,TGTGCCAGCAGCCCCCCGAGGGCGGGGGATAGTGGCTACACCTTC,CASSPPRAGDSGYTF
TRBJ1-2,TRBV3-1,NA,NA,TGTGCCAGCAGCCAACCCCCACCCGGGGAATATGGCTACACCTTC,CASSQPPPGEYGYTF
TRBJ1-6,TRBV20-1,NA,few,TGCAGTGCTAGTCGGGGTTTAGATATTTCACCCCTCCACTTT,CSASRGLDISPLHF
TRBJ2-1,TRBV20-1,NA,NA,TGCAGTGCTAGAGATCTAGAGGTAGCGGTTTACAATGAGCAGTTCTTC,CSARDLEVAVYNEQFF
TRBJ2-1,TRBV19,TRBD2,NA,TGTGCCACGTCCCCAGGGGGACTAGCGGGATTCTCCTACAATGAGCAGTTCTTC,CATSPGGLAGFSYNEQFF
TRBJ1-1,TRBV12-3/TRBV12-4,NA,few,TGTGCCAGCAGTTCGATGGTCTTAGGTTTCTTT,CASSSMVLGFF
TRBJ2-7,TRBV27,NA,NA,TGTGCCAGCGGCACAGTCTCCTACGAGCAGTACTTC,CASGTVSYEQYF
TRBJ1-6,TRBV5-1,NA,many,TGCGCCAGCAGCTTGGATGGGGCTCCTAATTCACCCCTCCACTTT,CASSLDGAPNSPLHF
TRBJ1-2,TRBV12-3/TRBV12-4,NA,NA,TGTGCCAGCAGCCACAGGGCTAACTATGGCTACACCTTC,CASSHRANYGYTF
TRBJ2-3,TRBV11-3,NA,NA,TGTGCCAGCACCGAATTCGCAGGGGCAGAAGATACGCAGTATTTT,CASTEFAGAEDTQYF
TRBJ1-2,TRBV6-2/TRBV6-3,NA,many,TGTGCCAGCAGTTACTCGGACCACCGCCCTCGACAGTCTAACTACACCTTC,CASSYSDHRPRQSNYTF
TRBJ2-2,TRBV12-3/TRBV12-4,NA,few,TGCGCCAGCAGCTTCCGGGCTGGCACCGGGGAGCTGTTTTTT,CASSFRAGTGELFF
TRBJ2-3,TRBV9,NA,NA,TGTGCCAGCAGCGTGGGGCCCTCCGTCAGGGCTGCGGATACGCAGTATTTT,CASSVGPSVRAADTQYF
TRBJ2-3,TRBV7-2,NA,few,TGTGCCAGCAGCTTACCCGTACCAGATACGCAGTATTTT,CASSLPVPDTQYF
TRBJ2-1,TRBV2,TRBD2,NA,TGTGCCCAGCTGGGACTAGCGGGAGAGTTTCGCTCCTACAATGAGCAGTTCTTC,CAQLGLAGEFRSYNEQFF
TRBJ1-2,TRBV29-1,NA,once,TGCAGCGTTTCCCCGAAGGGGTTAAAGTCCTATGGCTACACCTTC,CSVSPKGLKSYGYTF
TRBJ1-5,TRBV7-2,TRBD1,few,TGTGCCAGCAGCTTTCCGGGACAGGGCGTTTTGCCCCAGCATTTT,CASSFPGQGVLPQHF
TRBJ1-2,TRBV15,NA,NA,TGTGCCACCAGCAGAGATTCCAGGGGCAGTGTCGGCTACACCTTC,CATSRDSRGSVGYTF
TRBJ2-3,TRBV20-1,TRBD2,NA,TGCAGTGCTTCTAAGACTAGCGGGAGACCCACAGATACGCAGTATTTT,CSASKTSGRPTDTQYF
TRBJ2-3,TRBV7-9,NA,many,TGTGCCAGCAGCTTAGTATCGGGGGGCACAGATACGCAGTATTTT,CASSLVSGGTDTQYF
TRBJ2-7,TRBV20-1,TRBD1,many,TGCAGTGCTAGAGATCACCTGGGACAGGGGCGGAACGAGCAGTACTTC,CSARDHLGQGRNEQYF
TRBJ1-1,TRBV18,NA,NA,TGTGCCAGCTCACCACCGAACCCCGGACCAGGGGCAGAAGCTTTCTTT,CASSPPNPGPGAEAFF
TRBJ2-3,TRBV20-1,TRBD2,NA,TGCAGTCCAGTCCCCGGGACTAACACAGATACGCAGTATTTT,CSPVPGTNTDTQYF
TRBJ1-5,TRBV19,TRBD1,NA,TGTGCCAGTAGTACGACAGGGACCACGAAAGAGCCCCAGCATTTT,CASSTTGTTKEPQHF
TRBJ1-3,TRBV15,NA,NA,TGTGCCACCAGCAGGGCAGGGGTCGGTGGAAACACCATATATTTT,CATSRAGVGGNTIYF
TRBJ2-5,TRBV6-1,NA,NA,TGTGCCAGCAGTCGGGACCGGGCGGAGACCCAGTACTTC,CASSRDRAETQYF
TRBJ2-2,TRBV12-3/TRBV12-4,NA,NA,TGTGCCAGCACCCTTGTATGGGGGTCACACACCGGGGAGCTGTTTTTT,CASTLVWGSHTGELFF
TRBJ2-7,TRBV27,TRBD1,NA,TGTGCCAGCAGTCCATCCGGGACAGGGGGCGGTATCTACGAGCAGTACTTC,CASSPSGTGGGIYEQYF